The clone carrying this TCR beta chain is deemed medium-sized. Its matching antigen is unknown. The sample is drawn from a study of T cell repertoires in cytomegalovirus infection. Study as a whole: Public TCR beta signatures marked donors with CMV infection and the matching HLA.

One entry per CDR3 protein results from TCRdb running MiXCR on the reads. The sample contains 100,000 to 150,000 distinct CDR3 sequences, 20% to 30% of which appear only once. The CDR3 totals 14 residues. Germline V gene sequence: CDR1 SGHVS, CDR2 FQNEAQ. The V end lost 4 bases, the J end lost 0 bases, and 10 bases lay between the germline ends. What was sequenced was PBMCs, sequenced either directly or after in vitro stimulation (not recorded which). This TCR derives from a human donor in good health (CMV status not recorded). Some clones in this sample may be carry-over from other donors' samples. This chain connects TRBV7-8 to TRBJ2-7; no reliable D call. Here the CDR3 reads CASSSARFSYEQYF. CDR3 DNA: TGTGCCAGCAGCTCCGCACGCTTCTCCTACGAGCAGTACTTC.